Detailed here is one TCR beta chain. Its antigen is currently unknown. The CDR3 covers 15 residues. Trimming stripped 5 bases from V and 8 bases from J, with 19 bases between. Germline assignment: CDR1 SGHAT and CDR2 FQNNGV. This entry comes from a study of CD8+ T cells in alopecia areata. Study at large: Patients remained on tofacitinib for 6 to 18 months and then went 6 months without it. Study-wide findings and caveats: Scalp sample data also include resident alphabeta T cells from normal skin. Clonality was higher in lesional than normal scalp, especially in alopecia totalis/universalis.

Reverse transcription of extracted RNA yielded cDNA, which provided the sequencing template. Here immunoSEQ multiplex PCR was the method, and the copy in TCRdb shows in-frame clones only, minus some. Of 150,000 to 200,000 clones listed, 59% were seen once; the top ten hold approximately 14%. The sequenced sample was CD4+ T cells sorted from blood, obtained at week 0. The receptor was derived from a human donor with alopecia areata. The rearrangement links TRBV11-2 to TRBJ2-4; D may be TRBD1 or TRBD2 (6 bases each). The CDR3 loop is CASSPEWGASHIQYF. The DNA for the CDR3 is TGTGCCAGCAGCCCAGAGTGGGGGGCGTCACACATTCAGTACTTC.